This T cell receptor beta chain was sequenced in a study of CDR3 diversity in severe acne. TCRdb re-derived calls from the PCR reads in MiXCR, one entry per CDR3 protein. Of over 85,000 distinct CDR3 sequences listed, more than 45% were seen once; the top ten hold approximately 13%. Trimming shortened V by 0 bases and J by 5 bases, and 7 bases separated the two germline ends. CDR1 is SQVTM, CDR2 ANQGSEA, per germline. The CDR3 contains 12 residues. The sequencing input was blood. This clonotype originated in a male donor with acne. The chain employs TRBV29-1 and TRBJ1-1; D gene uncertain. CDR3 sequence reads: CSVEDSRTEAFF. CDR3 in DNA: TGCAGCGTTGAAGATAGCAGGACTGAAGCTTTCTTT.